This T cell receptor (beta chain) appears in the sequencing data of a study of blood T cell repertoires in COVID-19. Data came from immunoSEQ multiplex PCR; TCRdb stores just in-frame clones and leaves some out. Among fewer than 150,000 clones, over 80% were seen once, and the ten largest hold more than 15%. Germline values: CDR1 ENHRY, CDR2 SYGVKD. This CDR3 is built from 15 residues. The V end lost 3 bases, the J end lost 5 bases, and 11 bases lay between the germline ends. The origin of this receptor is a man in his thirties or forties who had recovered from COVID-19. This chain joins TRBV10-3 and TRBJ1-6, with D possibly TRBD1 on 5 matching bases. Material for sequencing was PBMCs or T cells enriched from blood (not recorded which). This CDR3 reads CAISEGEGHNSPLHF. The CDR3 DNA reads TGTGCCATCAGTGAAGGGGAGGGGCATAATTCACCCCTCCACTTT.